A single sample is the source of the 26 T cell receptor beta chains below, sequenced in a study of blood T cell repertoires in COVID-19. The table came from immunoSEQ multiplex PCR; TCRdb's copy has only in-frame clones and leaves some out. The profile shows more than 100,000 clones, approximately 84% of them singletons. Source material: peripheral blood. All receptors derive from a woman older than 75 with acute or convalescent COVID-19.

V gene TRBV24-1 combines with J gene TRBJ2-5; D is possibly TRBD2 (6 bases). Trimming left V 6 bases short and J 5 bases short, with 24 bases between. The germline CDR1 and CDR2 sequences are KGHDR and SFDVKD. The CDR3 covers 17 residues. DNA for the CDR3: TGTGCCACCAGTCCACCACAACCGGGCTCGGGGAGGGAGACCCAGTACTTC. It yields the protein CATSPPQPGSGRETQYF.

The J gene is TRBJ1-6, the V gene TRBV5-4, with unresolved D. The CDR3 spans 12 residues. The germline CDR1 and CDR2 sequences are SGHNT and YYREEE (reference sequence). V shed 4 bases and J shed 8 bases, with 7 bases lying between them. CDR3 sequence: CASSPRDSPLHF. Written as DNA, the CDR3 is TGTGCCAGCAGCCCGCGTGATTCACCCCTCCACTTT.

This clone was observed a few times. This chain uses TRBV4-3 with TRBJ1-3, with D possibly being TRBD1 (6 bases). Germline loops: CDR1 LGHNA, CDR2 YSLEER. This CDR3 region has 17 residues. Trimming removed 6 bases at V and 2 bases at J, with 20 bases between. The CDR3, as DNA: TGCGCCAGCAGTCTTCTTCCAACAGGGAACCCTGGAAACACCATATATTTT. This sequence encodes CASSLLPTGNPGNTIYF.

The chain uses TRBV5-1 and TRBJ2-7; 12 bases fit TRBD1. With 0 bases clipped from V and 5 bases from J, the junction kept 3 bases outside the gene matches. Germline V gene sequence: CDR1 SGHRS, CDR2 YFSETQ. The CDR3 consists of 15 residues. CDR3 in amino acids: CASSLGDRGPHEQYF. DNA for the CDR3: TGCGCCAGCAGCTTGGGGGACAGGGGGCCCCACGAGCAGTACTTC.

The chain links TRBV5-6 to TRBJ1-6; D ambiguous. The CDR3 has 13 residues. V gave up 4 bases and J gave up 9 bases, with 11 bases separating them. Germline V gives CDR1 SGHDT, CDR2 YYEEEE. CDR3 in DNA: TGTGCCAGCAGCCCCGGGGTAATTTCACCCCTCCACTTT. Its translation is CASSPGVISPLHF.

V and J are TRBV3-1 (or the pseudogene TRBV3-2) and TRBJ2-7, with D perhaps TRBD1 (6 bases). Trimming shortened V by 1 base and J by 3 bases, and 13 bases separated the two germline ends. Germline loops: CDR1 LGHDT, CDR2 YNNKEL (reference sequence). The CDR3 covers 15 residues. CDR3 residues: CASSQGDGRGYEQYF. CDR3 nucleotide sequence: TGTGCCAGCAGCCAAGGTGATGGCAGGGGCTACGAGCAGTACTTC.

The rearrangement uses TRBV7-2 and TRBJ1-6, with D possibly matching TRBD1 (5 bases). CDR3 length: 15 amino acids. The germline gives CDR1 SGHTA, CDR2 FQGNSA. V lost 2 bases and J 7 bases, leaving 12 bases between the germline ends. The CDR3: CASSLQGHPNSPLHF. The CDR3 nucleotides read TGTGCCAGCAGCTTACAGGGCCACCCAAATTCACCCCTCCACTTT.

This rearrangement joins TRBV20-1 to TRBJ2-1, with D maybe TRBD2 (6 bases). The CDR3 contains 10 residues. Germline lookup yields CDR1 DFQATT and CDR2 SNEGSKA (reference sequence). The V gene lost 6 bases and the J gene lost 9 bases, with 9 bases spanning the gap. The CDR3 region has the DNA TGCAGTGCCCGACTAGGTGAGCAGTTCTTC. Protein sequence: CSARLGEQFF.

The chain links TRBV18 to TRBJ2-2; weak D call: TRBD1 (5 bases). The V gene's germline CDR1 is KGHSH and CDR2 LQKENI. CDR3 length equals 18 residues. V lost 3 bases to trimming and J lost 9 bases, with 26 bases between them. CDR3 sequence: CASSPRRAQGLWLWELFF. The CDR3 DNA reads as TGTGCCAGCTCACCGCGGCGTGCTCAGGGCCTATGGTTGTGGGAGCTGTTTTTT. Full variable domain (missing parts from reference TRBV18 and TRBJ2-2): NAGVMQNPRHLVRRRGQEARLRCSPMKGHSHVYWYRQLPEEGLKFMVYLQKENIIDESGMPKERFSAEFPKEGPSILRIQQVVRGDSAAYFCASSPRRAQGLWLWELFFGEGSRLTVL.

This chain's CDR3 is CASKRDLYNEQFF. The CDR3 DNA reads TGTGCCAGCAAGCGGGACTTATACAATGAGCAGTTCTTC. This chain joins TRBV6-6 and TRBJ2-1, with 7 bases that match TRBD2. The V gene end was trimmed by 7 bases and the J gene end by 4 bases; junction bases not matched to a gene: 4. In germline, CDR1 is MNHNY, CDR2 SVGAGI (reference sequence). The CDR3 has 13 amino acids.

This sequence joins TRBV5-5 and TRBJ1-1; no reliable D call. Germline V gene sequence: CDR1 SGHKS, CDR2 YYEKEE (reference sequence). The CDR3 is 13 residues long. V shed 1 base and J shed 5 bases, with 9 bases lying between them. This CDR3 reads CASSLPPVTEAFF. CDR3 DNA sequence: TGTGCCAGCAGCTTGCCCCCGGTGACTGAAGCTTTCTTT.

The chain links TRBV15 to TRBJ2-1, with 11 nucleotides matching TRBD2. Trimming removed 5 bases from V and 6 bases from J; junction bases left unmatched: 6. The germline gives CDR1 LNHNV, CDR2 YYDKDF (reference sequence). The CDR3 has 15 residues. The chain's CDR3 is CATSATSGTGNEQFF. DNA for the CDR3: TGTGCCACCAGCGCGACTAGCGGGACGGGCAATGAGCAGTTCTTC.

V gene TRBV15 combines with J gene TRBJ2-1; 8 positions match TRBD2. This CDR3 contains 17 residues. Trimming at V came to 0 bases and at J to 0 bases, leaving 4 bases not matched to a gene. Per the germline V gene, CDR1 is LNHNV and CDR2 is YYDKDF (reference sequence). The CDR3 loop is CATSRDLSGSSYNEQFF. The DNA for the CDR3 is TGTGCCACCAGCAGAGACCTCAGCGGGAGCTCCTACAATGAGCAGTTCTTC.

The chain is built from TRBV30 and TRBJ2-1, with D possibly matching TRBD1 (5 bases). CDR3 length equals 16 residues. V dropped 3 bases and J dropped 4 bases, with 19 bases sitting between them. Germline V gives CDR1 GTSNPN, CDR2 SVGIG (reference sequence). The CDR3 spells CAWSREWLGKYNEQFF. In nucleotides, the CDR3 is TGTGCCTGGAGCAGGGAATGGTTGGGGAAATACAATGAGCAGTTCTTC.

The chain combines TRBV10-1 with TRBJ2-3; D might be TRBD1 (5 bases). V gave up 4 bases and J gave up 0 bases, with 8 bases separating them. The CDR3 runs to 14 residues. CDR1 is WNHNN, CDR2 SYGVQD, per germline (reference sequence). For the CDR3, the DNA is TGCGCCAGCAGTGGGGGCCTGAGCACAGATACGCAGTATTTT. This gives the protein CASSGGLSTDTQYF.

This clone occurred once. The chain joins TRBV29-1 to TRBJ1-4; TRBD1 aligns across 10 bases. CDR1 SQVTM and CDR2 ANQGSEA come from the germline V gene. The ends lost 6 bases at V and 7 bases at J; junction bases unmatched: 5. CDR3 length equals 13 residues. The CDR3 protein is CSVSDRGREKLFF. The CDR3 bases are TGCAGCGTCTCCGACAGGGGGCGTGAAAAACTGTTTTTT.

This chain connects TRBV12-2 to TRBJ1-1; the DNA was not used to check the table's D call, TRBD1. TRBV12-2 is a pseudogene locus. The CDR3 runs 15 residues. In DNA form, the CDR3 reads TGTGCAAGTCGCTTAGGGGGACATCGGAACACTGAAGCTTTCTTT. It codes for CASRLGGHRNTEAFF.

The DNA of the CDR3 is TGTGCCAGGGACAGGGATAACTATGGCTACACCTTC. Amino acids: CARDRDNYGYTF. The V call is TRBV6-5, the J call TRBJ1-2, with 8 nucleotides matching TRBD1. CDR3 length: 12 amino acids. The ends lost 9 bases at V and 1 base at J; junction bases unmatched: 1. Germline CDR1 reads MNHEY; CDR2 reads SVGAGI.

This clone was seen once. The chain couples TRBV4-3 to TRBJ2-7; TRBD1 agrees at 10 bases. The CDR3 is 17 residues long. V lost 4 bases to trimming and J lost 6 bases; unmatched junction nucleotides: 15. Looked up from germline, CDR1 is LGHNA and CDR2 is YSLEER. The chain's CDR3 is CASSPDRSGQGFGEQYF. CDR3 DNA: TGCGCCAGCAGCCCAGACAGATCGGGACAGGGGTTTGGCGAGCAGTACTTC.

The V call is TRBV2, the J call TRBJ1-2; D unresolved. V lost 0 bases and J lost 4, with 9 bases in between. Germline V gene lookup returns CDR1 SNHLY and CDR2 FYNNEI. The CDR3 is made up of 14 amino acids. CDR3 coding DNA: TGTGCCAGCAGTGAAGCTGGGCAGCCCTATGGCTACACCTTC. It translates to CASSEAGQPYGYTF.

The V and J genes are TRBV10-3 and TRBJ2-2, with 7 bases identical to TRBD1. V trimming: 1 base; J trimming: 7 bases; junction bases outside the gene matches: 3. CDR3 length: 14 amino acids. From germline, CDR1 is ENHRY and CDR2 SYGVKD. The CDR3 coding sequence is TGTGCCATCAGTGAGTTAGGGGACAGCGGGGAGCTGTTTTTT. Translation: CAISELGDSGELFF.

The CDR3 loop reads CAWSVDTVLHF. The CDR3 DNA reads as TGTGCCTGGAGTGTAGACACCGTTCTCCACTTT. The chain couples TRBV30 to TRBJ1-6, with D hard to call. From germline, CDR1 is GTSNPN and CDR2 SVGIG (reference sequence). The CDR3 loop spans 11 amino acids. Trimming stripped 0 bases from V and 16 bases from J, with 10 bases between.

The chain joins TRBV6-2 or TRBV6-3 to TRBJ1-5, with D hard to call. Trimming pared 2 bases from V and 2 bases from J, leaving 7 bases between. Looked up from germline, CDR1 is MNHEY and CDR2 is SVGEGT. The CDR3 length is 14 residues. The CDR3 DNA sequence: TGTGCCAGCAGTTACGACCGGGGCAATCAGCCCCAGCATTTT. It codes for CASSYDRGNQPQHF.

V gene TRBV19 combines with J gene TRBJ1-4; 11 bases fit TRBD1. Trimming removed 6 bases from V and 4 bases from J; junction bases left unmatched: 19. Germline values: CDR1 LNHDA, CDR2 SQIVND (reference sequence). The CDR3 loop spans 20 amino acids. CDR3 residues: CASSSSPSGQGAHRNEKLFF. As DNA, the CDR3 is TGTGCCAGTAGCTCTAGCCCCAGCGGACAGGGGGCGCATCGTAATGAAAAACTGTTTTTT.

The rearrangement joins TRBV5-6 to TRBJ2-7; TRBD2 matches 10 bases. After removal of 0 bases from V and 3 bases from J, the junction contained 3 bases not matched to a gene. CDR3 length: 15 amino acids. The V gene's germline CDR1 is SGHDT and CDR2 YYEEEE. The CDR3 DNA follows: TGTGCCAGCAGCTTGGTTAGCGGGGGGAACTACGAGCAGTACTTC. Protein: CASSLVSGGNYEQYF.

The V call is TRBV3-1 (or the pseudogene TRBV3-2), the J call TRBJ2-2; perhaps TRBD2 as D (6 bases). This CDR3 spans 15 amino acids. The V end lost 4 bases, the J end lost 0 bases, and 9 bases lay between the germline ends. The germline gives CDR1 LGHDT, CDR2 YNNKEL (reference sequence). This CDR3 reads CASSRGTSNTGELFF. The CDR3 region has the DNA TGTGCCAGCAGCCGAGGGACTTCGAACACCGGGGAGCTGTTTTTT.